This TCR beta chain was found in a study of cytomegalovirus exposure and HLA in healthy donors. Primers for the PCR totalled 60 Vbeta and 13 Jbeta. Repertoires were generated with immunoSEQ multiplex PCR, while TCRdb's copy carries only in-frame clones and drops some. The data show under 150,000 clones, roughly 80% seen once. After removal of 2 bases from V and 10 bases from J, the junction contained 5 bases not matched to a gene. CDR1 is LGHNA, CDR2 YNFKEQ, per germline. This CDR3 spans 13 amino acids. The chain has TRBV4-2 and TRBJ1-1, with 9 bases identical to TRBD1. Input material: PBMCs. The receptor's source is a woman between 40 and 55 years old in good health and CMV-seronegative. This CDR3 reads CASSQWTGEGAFF. The CDR3 DNA is TGTGCCAGCAGCCAATGGACAGGGGAGGGAGCTTTCTTT.